The clone carrying this T cell receptor beta chain occurred once. Its antigen remains unidentified. The PCR had 60 Vbeta and 13 Jbeta primers. Profiled with immunoSEQ multiplex PCR; TCRdb holds only in-frame clones, not every one. Of roughly 150,000 clones in the sample, more than 80% are singletons; the top ten hold about 4.1%. CDR3 size: 13 residues. Germline-derived CDR1 and CDR2 are SGHDN and FVKESK. Trimming took 1 base from V and 3 from J, leaving 7 bases between them. The data were obtained in a study of cytomegalovirus exposure and HLA in healthy donors. General study results and limits: Later analysis identified about 15,000 TCR beta sequences associated with HLA alleles, using a false discovery rate threshold of 0.05. Researchers catalogued some 160 TCR beta chains as cytomegalovirus-associated.

Material for sequencing was PBMCs. This receptor was taken from a woman aged 40 to 50 in good health and CMV-seropositive. The chain is built from TRBV14 and TRBJ2-7; D remains unclear. The CDR3 protein is CASSQGRFYEQYF. CDR3 nucleotides: TGTGCCAGCAGCCAAGGCCGGTTCTACGAGCAGTACTTC.